The 31 T cell receptor beta chains below all came from one sample that was sequenced in a study of T cell responses to AZD1222 COVID-19 vaccine. Sequencing used immunoSEQ multiplex PCR; TCRdb keeps in-frame clones, though not all of them. The table has around 110,000 clones, almost 90% seen once. This sample comprised peripheral blood, obtained on day 0 of AZD1222 vaccination. The receptors come from an adult in good health.

This clone was picked up one time. The rearrangement links TRBV11-2 to TRBJ2-7; D not resolved. Germline V gene lookup returns CDR1 SGHAT and CDR2 FQNNGV. The germline V and J ends were trimmed by 1 base and 2 bases, with 3 bases remaining between them. CDR3 length: 12 amino acids. The CDR3 coding sequence is TGTGCCAGCAGCTTAGCCGCCTACGAGCAGTACTTC. Protein product: CASSLAAYEQYF.

The chain carries TRBV10-3 and TRBJ1-5, with D unclear. The CDR3 totals 16 residues. V was pared by 0 bases and J by 2 bases, with 11 bases between. Germline lookup yields CDR1 ENHRY and CDR2 SYGVKD. The CDR3 region has the DNA TGTGCCATCAGTGAGTCATGGGATCAGGGCAATCAGCCCCAGCATTTT. Translated: CAISESWDQGNQPQHF.

The chain links TRBV4-1 to TRBJ2-7; 13 nucleotides agree with TRBD2. Per germline, CDR1 MGHRA and CDR2 YSYEKL. With 2 bases clipped from V and 4 bases from J, the junction kept 5 bases outside the gene matches. The CDR3 is 16 amino acids. CDR3 bases: TGCGCCAGCAGCCAAAAAGGACTAGCGGGAGTATACGAGCAGTACTTC. Translating it yields CASSQKGLAGVYEQYF.

The CDR3 here is CAISESMGDQPQHF. CDR3 DNA: TGTGCCATCAGTGAGTCTATGGGTGATCAGCCCCAGCATTTT. The chain combines TRBV10-3 with TRBJ1-5; no reliable D call. This CDR3 is 14 amino acids long. The germline V gene has CDR1 ENHRY and CDR2 SYGVKD. V was clipped by 0 bases and J by 5 bases, with 8 bases between them.

This chain uses TRBV29-1 with TRBJ2-5; 8 bases align to TRBD2. This CDR3 is 13 amino acids long. From germline, CDR1 is SQVTM and CDR2 ANQGSEA. The V and J ends lost 7 bases and 5 bases, in that order; junction bases with no gene match: 9. The CDR3 protein is CSATGLAGETQYF. CDR3 nucleotide sequence: TGCAGCGCAACCGGACTAGCAGGGGAGACCCAGTACTTC.

CDR3 amino acids: CASSPRSYEQYF. The CDR3 bases are TGTGCCAGCAGCCCGAGGTCCTACGAGCAGTACTTC. The J gene is TRBJ2-7, the V gene TRBV3-1 (or the pseudogene TRBV3-2); no reliable D call. V was trimmed by 4 bases and J by 1 base, leaving 5 bases between them. The germline gives CDR1 LGHDT, CDR2 YNNKEL (reference sequence). The CDR3 sequence is 12 residues long.

This chain connects TRBV7-9 to TRBJ2-7; 8 bases are a match to TRBD1. CDR3 size: 15 residues. Germline V lookup: CDR1 SEHNR, CDR2 FQNEAQ (reference sequence). The V and J ends lost 3 bases and 1 base, in that order; junction bases with no gene match: 5. The DNA for the CDR3 is TGTGCCAGCAGCTTTCAGGGGGCGCTTTCCTACGAGCAGTACTTC. It yields the protein CASSFQGALSYEQYF.

V and J are TRBV5-4 and TRBJ2-5; D is possibly TRBD2 (5 bases). CDR1 and CDR2 from the germline V gene are SGHNT and YYREEE (reference sequence). This CDR3 spans 15 amino acids. The ends were cut back, 0 bases at V and 5 bases at J, with 14 bases in the middle. CDR3 protein: CASSLVERRDETQYF. The CDR3 DNA reads TGTGCCAGCAGCTTGGTCGAGCGGAGAGACGAGACCCAGTACTTC.

This clone was detected a few times. The chain uses TRBV6-1 and TRBJ2-7; no reliable D call. The CDR3 is made up of 11 amino acids. Trimming pared 1 base from V and 9 bases from J, leaving 7 bases between. The germline V gene has CDR1 MNHNS and CDR2 SASEGT. The CDR3 coding sequence is TGTGCCAGCAGTGAAGTTAAGGTGCAGTACTTC. Translating it yields CASSEVKVQYF.

The genes are TRBV2 and TRBJ1-2, with TRBD1 matching over 7 bases. V shed 6 bases and J 4 bases; nucleotides not matched to a gene: 8. Per germline, CDR1 SNHLY and CDR2 FYNNEI. There are 14 residues in the CDR3. Written as DNA, the CDR3 is TGTGCCAGCAGGGGCTCCCAGGGGGTCTATGGCTACACCTTC. Amino acids: CASRGSQGVYGYTF.

The gene calls are TRBV10-2 and TRBJ1-5; D is unclear. The V end lost 2 bases, the J end lost 0 bases, and 5 bases lay between the germline ends. The CDR3 loop spans 14 amino acids. The V gene's germline CDR1 is WSHSY and CDR2 SAAADI. The CDR3 region has the DNA TGCGCCAGCAGTGAGCCAGATAGCAATCAGCCCCAGCATTTT. This gives the protein CASSEPDSNQPQHF.

The rearrangement uses TRBV12-3 or TRBV12-4 and TRBJ2-5, with 7 bases fitting TRBD1. The CDR3 extends over 13 amino acids. Trimming at V came to 2 bases and at J to 4 bases, leaving 1 base not matched to a gene. The CDR3 here is CASSLHRGETQYF. The CDR3 bases are TGTGCCAGCAGTTTACACAGGGGAGAGACCCAGTACTTC.

V usage is TRBV30 and J usage is TRBJ1-1, with 8 bases that match TRBD1. The trim removed 1 base at V and 4 bases at J, leaving 8 bases unmatched. The CDR3 loop spans 15 amino acids. The V gene's germline CDR1 is GTSNPN and CDR2 SVGIG (reference sequence). The CDR3 coding sequence is TGTGCCTGGAGTGCCCCGGACAGGGTGGGCACTGAAGCTTTCTTT. The encoded protein is CAWSAPDRVGTEAFF.

This sequence joins TRBV2 and TRBJ1-5; a possible D gene is TRBD1 (5 bases). The CDR3 extends over 13 amino acids. Germline assignment: CDR1 SNHLY and CDR2 FYNNEI. Trimming took off 6 bases at V and 1 base at J, with 7 bases between the two ends. CDR3 amino acids: CASSRDSNQPQHF. CDR3 nucleotide sequence: TGTGCCAGCAGCCGGGACAGCAATCAGCCCCAGCATTTT.

This chain links TRBV6-5 with TRBJ2-4; the D is unclear. V gave up 5 bases and J gave up 8 bases, with 16 bases separating them. Germline-derived CDR1 and CDR2 are MNHEY and SVGAGI. This CDR3 is 14 amino acids long. CDR3 nucleotide sequence: TGTGCCAGCAGTCGTCGAGGAGCACGGGACATTCAGTACTTC. Protein product: CASSRRGARDIQYF.

V gene TRBV24-1 combines with J gene TRBJ1-5; a possible D gene is TRBD1 (6 bases). This CDR3 spans 14 amino acids. From germline, CDR1 is KGHDR and CDR2 SFDVKD. The V gene lost 10 bases and the J gene lost 2 bases, with 14 bases spanning the gap. The CDR3 DNA reads TGTGCCACGGGCGGGCACAGGGGCAATCAGCCCCAGCATTTT. Its protein product is CATGGHRGNQPQHF.

The rearrangement uses TRBV18 and TRBJ2-2, with a possible D match to TRBD2 (5 bases). CDR1 KGHSH and CDR2 LQKENI come from the germline V gene. CDR3 length: 15 residues. The ends were cut back, 2 bases at V and 1 base at J, with 8 bases in the middle. The CDR3 nucleotides read TGTGCCAGCTCACCAGGACTCCAGAACACCGGGGAGCTGTTTTTT. Protein: CASSPGLQNTGELFF.

The CDR3 protein is CASSAWTGSNTGELFF. For the CDR3, the DNA is TGTGCCAGCAGCGCATGGACAGGGTCCAACACCGGGGAGCTGTTTTTT. This chain uses TRBV9 with TRBJ2-2, with 8 bases that match TRBD1. CDR3 length: 16 residues. The V and J ends lost 3 bases and 2 bases, in that order; junction bases with no gene match: 6. Germline CDR1 reads SGDLS; CDR2 reads YYNGEE.

This rearrangement joins TRBV2 to TRBJ1-4, with a weak D call TRBD1 (6 bases). The V and J ends lost 9 bases and 5 bases respectively, with 16 bases between them. The germline CDR1 and CDR2 sequences are SNHLY and FYNNEI. The CDR3 consists of 14 residues. Here the CDR3 DNA reads TGTGCCAGGGGGGCAGGGGTCTCAAATGAAAAACTGTTTTTT. Translated: CARGAGVSNEKLFF.

V is TRBV7-2 and J is TRBJ1-2, with TRBD1 identical over 10 bases. The V and J ends lost 4 bases and 4 bases, in that order; junction bases with no gene match: 9. CDR3 length equals 16 residues. In germline, CDR1 is SGHTA, CDR2 FQGNSA. The CDR3 sequence: CASSSTRDRGGYGYTF. The DNA of the CDR3 is TGTGCCAGCAGCTCGACCCGGGACAGGGGAGGCTATGGCTACACCTTC.

For the CDR3, the DNA is TGCGCCAGCTCCCTCCGAAGAGGGCGGGAAAACACCATATATTTT. Protein product: CASSLRRGRENTIYF. The chain uses TRBV10-2 and TRBJ1-3; D is unresolved. The germline V and J ends were trimmed by 8 bases and 6 bases, with 20 bases remaining between them. Germline lookup yields CDR1 WSHSY and CDR2 SAAADI. The CDR3 length is 15 residues.

This chain uses TRBV4-3 with TRBJ2-7; no clear D. The CDR3 sequence is 14 residues long. The V end lost 0 bases, the J end lost 5 bases, and 11 bases lay between the germline ends. Germline-derived CDR1 and CDR2 are LGHNA and YSLEER. The CDR3 protein is CASSQDGQGNEQYF. The CDR3, as DNA: TGCGCCAGCAGCCAAGATGGTCAAGGCAACGAGCAGTACTTC.

The CDR3 loop reads CASSLENYGYTF. DNA of the CDR3: TGTGCCAGCAGCCTCGAAAACTATGGCTACACCTTC. The V and J genes are TRBV7-9 and TRBJ1-2; D is uncertain. Trimming cost V 5 bases and J 2 bases, with 6 bases left between them. From germline, CDR1 is SEHNR and CDR2 FQNEAQ (reference sequence). The CDR3 loop spans 12 amino acids.

This clone was seen a few times. The chain is built from TRBV3-1 (or the pseudogene TRBV3-2) and TRBJ2-1; no clear D gene. There are 18 residues in the CDR3. Germline V lookup: CDR1 LGHDT, CDR2 YNNKEL (reference sequence). Trimming removed 4 bases at V and 5 bases at J, with 24 bases between. The CDR3 region is CASSLSPLEGFPHNEQFF. The DNA for the CDR3 is TGTGCCAGCAGCCTCTCTCCCTTGGAAGGCTTCCCCCACAATGAGCAGTTCTTC.

This sequence joins TRBV5-1 and TRBJ2-1; 11 nucleotides line up with TRBD2. Germline V gene data show CDR1 as SGHRS and CDR2 as YFSETQ. V lost 0 bases and J lost 3; bases outside the gene matches: 2. This CDR3 is built from 16 residues. CDR3 loop: CASSLELAGDYNEQFF. CDR3 coding DNA: TGCGCCAGCAGCTTGGAACTAGCGGGAGACTACAATGAGCAGTTCTTC. The variable domain in full, with the rest retrieved from reference TRBV5-1 and TRBJ2-1, is KAGVTQTPRYLIKTRGQQVTLSCSPISGHRSVSWYQQTPGQGLQFLFEYFSETQRNKGNFPGRFSGRQFSNSRSEMNVSTLELGDSALYLCASSLELAGDYNEQFFGPGTRLTVL.

The chain carries TRBV21-1 and TRBJ1-6. TRBV21-1 is classified as a pseudogene. The CDR3 length is 16 residues. The CDR3, as DNA: TGTGCCAGCAGCAATGGTAGAGATGGCTATAATTCACCCCTCCACTTT. This translates into CASSNGRDGYNSPLHF.

The genes are TRBV18 and TRBJ1-1; no clear D gene. Germline CDR1 KGHSH, CDR2 LQKENI. V was shortened by 2 bases and J by 2 bases, with 15 bases between the two germline ends. The CDR3 loop spans 16 amino acids. The CDR3 coding sequence is TGTGCCAGCTCACCAATACCCGCAGGAGAAAACACTGAAGCTTTCTTT. It specifies CASSPIPAGENTEAFF.

This rearrangement joins TRBV9 to TRBJ1-1, with D possibly being TRBD1 (6 bases). Trimming took off 4 bases at V and 4 bases at J, with 23 bases between the two ends. CDR1 is SGDLS and CDR2 is YYNGEE in the germline V gene. The length of the CDR3 is 17 residues. Here the CDR3 DNA reads TGTGCCAGCAGCCCGCCCCAGGTTGCAGGGGAGGGCACTGAAGCTTTCTTT. Translation gives CASSPPQVAGEGTEAFF.

The rearrangement links TRBV5-4 to TRBJ1-2; 11 bases line up with TRBD1. Looked up from germline, CDR1 is SGHNT and CDR2 is YYREEE (reference sequence). The CDR3 is made up of 14 amino acids. Unmatched junction bases numbered 7, after V lost 4 bases and J lost 8 bases. Written as DNA, the CDR3 is TGTGCCAGCAGCCCGCCCGGACAGGGGGCAGGCTACACCTTC. It is translated as CASSPPGQGAGYTF.

The chain recombines TRBV24-1 with TRBJ1-2; TRBD1 agrees at 7 bases. The CDR3 length is 14 residues. Trimming took 1 base from V and 4 from J; bases not matched to a gene: 2. Germline CDR1 KGHDR, CDR2 SFDVKD. CDR3 bases: TGTGCCACCAGTGATTTTGAGGGGGCCTATGGCTACACCTTC. Protein product: CATSDFEGAYGYTF.

This clone has a count of ten or more. The chain has TRBV18 and TRBJ2-1; the D gene is possibly TRBD1 (6 bases). V shed 0 bases and J shed 10 bases, with 16 bases lying between them. The CDR3 loop spans 15 amino acids. CDR1 and CDR2 from the germline V gene are KGHSH and LQKENI. The CDR3 DNA follows: TGTGCCAGCTCACCACCGGGACACCCAGTCCGGGAGCAGTTCTTC. Its protein is CASSPPGHPVREQFF.